This T cell receptor beta chain was recorded in a study of T-cell reconstitution after alpha-beta-depleted transplantation in children. Whole-study findings and limits: Once a year had passed after transplant, T-cell counts and diversity came mostly from newly produced T cells. As was reported, about two months after transplant, alpha-beta T cells came from several hundred expanded graft clones.

It was with unique molecular identifiers that the TCRbeta library was prepared. TCRdb independently ran MiXCR on the PCR reads; one entry per CDR3 protein. The sample contains about a million distinct CDR3 sequences, about 29% of which appear only once. This clonotype was counted between two and nine times. Its antigen is unidentified. The CDR3 totals 15 residues. V was cut by 1 base and J by 6 bases, with 13 bases left in between. Material: PBMCs, mostly from graft donor cells, obtained 360 days after TCRalphabeta/CD19-depleted stem cell transplant. This clonotype was obtained from a boy under two years old who had a stem cell transplant for SCID, so the T cells may come from the graft donor. V gene TRBV12-3 or TRBV12-4 combines with J gene TRBJ2-1; D is possibly TRBD1 (6 bases). This CDR3 reads CASSLGGRGANEQFF. CDR3 bases: TGTGCCAGCAGTTTAGGGGGCAGGGGTGCCAATGAGCAGTTCTTC.